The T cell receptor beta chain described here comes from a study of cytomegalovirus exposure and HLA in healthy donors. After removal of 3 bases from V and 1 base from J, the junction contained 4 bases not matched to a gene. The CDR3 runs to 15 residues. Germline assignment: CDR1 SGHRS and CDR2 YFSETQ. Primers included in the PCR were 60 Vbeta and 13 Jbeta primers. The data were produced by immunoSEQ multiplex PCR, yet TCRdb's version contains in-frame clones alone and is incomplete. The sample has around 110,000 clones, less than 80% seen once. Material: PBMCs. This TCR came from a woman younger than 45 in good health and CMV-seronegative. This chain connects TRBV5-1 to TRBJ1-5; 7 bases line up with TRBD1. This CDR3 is CASSSTGLSNQPQHF. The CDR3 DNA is TGCGCCAGCAGCTCGACAGGGCTAAGCAATCAGCCCCAGCATTTT.